This TCR beta chain was sequenced during a study of T cell responses to AZD1222 COVID-19 vaccine. Study-wide background: Second-dose intervals near 4 or 12 weeks were combined.

Measured with immunoSEQ multiplex PCR; TCRdb has only the in-frame clones, and not every one. This table has about 86,000 clones, approximately 78% appearing once. Germline V gene data show CDR1 as SGHTA and CDR2 as FQGNSA. V lost 3 bases to trimming and J lost 4 bases, with 9 bases between them. CDR3 length: 13 amino acids. This receptor was identified in an adult in good health. V is TRBV7-2 and J is TRBJ1-1; perhaps TRBD1 as D (5 bases). Source: peripheral blood, taken on day 0 of AZD1222 vaccination. CDR3 bases: TGTGCCAGCAGCTTGTCCGGGGGCACTGAAGCTTTCTTT. Encoded protein: CASSLSGGTEAFF.